This T cell receptor (beta chain) was recovered during a study of cytomegalovirus exposure and HLA in healthy donors (TCRdb year 2017). Notes on the research overall: In an earlier analysis of roughly 500 of the donors, approximately 260 Gb of sequence data and approximately 120 million unique TCR beta sequences from roughly 180 million T cells were reported. Roughly 300 gigabases of sequencing data and around 85 million unique TCR sequences made up an early release that covered approximately 650 HLA-typed donors. The genetic ancestry cluster associated with self-reported Caucasian donors included 81% of the approximately 430 genotyped donors. The study was designed to test whether signatures of past pathogen exposure could be identified by cataloging public T cell receptors. The T cell repertoires of about 700 subjects were profiled by immunosequencing and related to cytomegalovirus serostatus. In addition to the first cohort of 666 subjects, a separate validation cohort of 120 different subjects was used. To predict cytomegalovirus infection status, the study combined high-throughput TCR immunosequencing, statistical association of individual TCRs with disease status, and machine learning. In a later analysis, previously published TCR beta repertoires from 600 to 850 donors were re-analyzed and high-resolution HLA genotyping was added so that TCR occurrence patterns could be studied. Rather than using new phenotypic data, the later analysis identified candidate immune exposures from TCR beta sequences and from how often those sequences occurred across donors. To decide whether each TCR beta V gene segment behaved as functional or pseudogenic, an earlier analysis of approximately 590 of the donors relied on high-throughput TCR beta sequencing. Donor age, sex, ethnicity and CMV serostatus were compiled together with the repertoire data. A later genetic analysis used genome-wide SNP genotypes for about 60% of the roughly 670 donors, treating that subset as a discovery cohort. All discovery cohort repertoires had been generated on a single sequencing platform. Class I and class II HLA loci were covered by the typing at four-digit resolution. The number of typed donors differed by locus: roughly 620-630 for A, B, C, DRB1 and DQB1; some 500 for DQA1; 606 for DPA1; and about 470 for DPB1. Four or five DR-DQ haplotypes were handled as single units for association and clustering because linkage in the cohort was strong. On average, 235,054 unique TCR beta nucleotide sequences were sequenced per donor among roughly 430 genotyped donors of the cohort, with roughly a sixth of those sequences being non-productive. Findings and caveats that apply to the study as a whole: According to a later genetic analysis, donors in an Asian-associated ancestry cluster had fewer N-insertions in productive TCRs than the roughly 660-donor mean. Immune exposure information for the cohort was limited to CMV serostatus. The sequencing pipeline was judged likely to have produced a cluster of highly shared sequence variants as a technical artifact. The presence/absence analyses assumed that sequencing depth was roughly uniform across donors, and that assumption may not be true. Most TCR sequences were observed very rarely across donors, whereas some public TCRs were present in many individuals. In this cohort, only TCR beta chains were sequenced, and detectable features were limited by the absence of alpha or paired-chain data. V-gene and J-gene trimming of TCR beta chains was associated with a missense DCLRE1C variant in a later genetic analysis, and the association was replicated in an independent cohort. The 87-base-pair reads could not distinguish some IMGT-functional V segments, including TRBV6-2 and TRBV6-3, so those segments were excluded. In an earlier analysis of fewer than 700 of the donors, most TCR beta V segments appeared in productive rearrangements about 90% or about 30% of the time, broadly matching IMGT annotations. HLA typing was unavailable for some donors at each locus, so association tests used only the typed subset. A later analysis found that HLA-associated TCR beta chains were more clonally expanded and had lower generation probabilities than equally common non-associated chains. A later analysis found that TCR association rates varied across HLA loci, with DRB1 alleles showing the most associated TCRs and HLA-C alleles the fewest. Because counts were too low, about 18 rarely observed V segments, including chromosome 9 orphons, were left out of the earlier analysis of some 600 of the donors. In a later analysis, several top co-occurrence clusters were reported to appear linked to parvovirus B19, influenza, CMV and Epstein-Barr virus. In a later analysis, most CMV-associated TCR beta chains were found to appear HLA-restricted, with HLA associations seemingly driven largely by CMV exposure. Correlated functional status among segregating V segments might reflect linkage disequilibrium, but an unknown experimental factor could not be ruled out. A further reported finding was that TCR beta sequences accurately predicted the HLA-A and HLA-B alleles for most subjects in the first cohort. Specific HLA alleles were associated with 15,000 to 20,000 TCR beta sequences at a false discovery rate of 0.05 in a later analysis. In the study, approximately 150 TCR beta chains were listed as associated with cytomegalovirus. When HLA alleles, especially DR and DQ, strongly co-occurred, TCR associations were difficult to assign to individual alleles. The authors suggested that the approach could potentially be generalized to other disease states and immunological phenotypes. In vitro tests confirmed that a few of the cytomegalovirus-associated TCR beta chains recognize cytomegalovirus antigens. In both the original and validation cohorts, the classifier was reported to diagnose cytomegalovirus status with high specificity and sensitivity.

The cohort comprised approximately 700 healthy bone marrow donors. Cohort members were all nominally healthy when sampled, although unrecorded immune exposures were likely present. The donor was CMV seropositive and belonged to the group of 250 to 350 seropositive cohort members. Each donor provided a peripheral blood sample, and peripheral blood mononuclear cells were used for TCR beta sequencing. Genomic DNA was extracted from the blood cell samples with the Qiagen DNeasy Blood Extraction Kit. Regarding this clone: Its antigen is unknown. No much larger clonotype is one base removed from it; base qualities were not supplied.

The library was obtained by the immunoSEQ multiplex PCR assay. The multiplex PCR relied on a mix of 60 forward primers for TCR Vbeta segments and 13 reverse primers for TCR Jbeta segments. The CDR3 region of rearranged TCR beta genes was amplified from genomic DNA by a multiplex PCR assay. The amplified TCR beta libraries were sequenced on the Illumina HiSeq System as 87-base-pair reads. Regarding the original processing steps: A later analysis tallied tens of millions of unique TCR beta chains across the roughly 610 repertoires, and approximately 12 million of those chains were shared by two or more donors. Raw reads were error-corrected and collapsed into unique sequences with a nearest-neighbor algorithm that merged closely related sequences to remove PCR and sequencing errors. CDR3 sequences were aligned to IMGT reference sequences to assign V, D and J gene segments. For a sequence to be retained, a match of at least six nucleotides to both a V gene segment and a J gene segment was required. A rearrangement was called productive if the CDR3 had no stop codons and remained in frame with V and J, and every other rearrangement was called non-productive. CDR3 was defined by IMGT convention, running from the second conserved V-encoded cysteine to the conserved J-encoded phenylalanine. The earlier analysis of about 620 of the donors excluded sequences that lacked an unambiguous match to a single V gene segment. In an earlier analysis of some 590 of the donors, a V segment was called functional when productive rearrangements were above 56.7%, and segregating when the standard deviation between donors exceeded 5%. A statistical classification framework was built to diagnose cytomegalovirus status from the catalog of TCR beta chain sequences. A later analysis assigned V and J genes by comparing TCR nucleotide sequences with IMGT/GENE-DB human TR gene sequences. A later analysis assigned CDR3 sequences and most-parsimonious VDJ recombination scenarios with the TCRdist pipeline. In a later analysis, every TCR beta chain was defined by the combination of its CDR3 amino acid sequence and its V-gene family, and reads without a unique V-gene family were dropped. In a later analysis, 500 to 650 highly shared, low-generation-probability nucleotide sequences were removed to address suspected cross-contamination and a sequencing artifact. A later analysis calculated a clonal expansion index for each public chain from normalized within-repertoire ranks of inferred template counts. A later analysis computed generation probabilities with a VDJ recombination model fitted to out-of-frame rearrangements, and checked the results against IGoR. A later analysis scored TCR-TCR, TCR-HLA and TCR-CMV co-occurrence with hypergeometric tests, applying a repertoire-size bias correction to TCR pairs. False discovery rates were estimated in a later analysis by permuting HLA or CMV assignments 20 times. A later analysis grouped co-occurring TCRs with DBSCAN, adding TCRdist sequence similarity when clustering within HLA-allele-positive subsets. Co-occurrence clustering excluded repertoires with fewer than 30,000 or more than 120,000 public chains, plus five with anomalous nucleotide sharing. TCRdb retrieved this table from immuneACCESS and kept in-frame rearrangements only. Not all clones are present; in checked studies, unresolved V genes account for under half, and no reason is known for the remainder. The V and J calls and clone size come from that table; D and trimming were worked out from the DNA. The sample has more than 150,000 clones on record, about three quarters of them singletons. The ten largest clonotypes hold about 3.4% of the sample.

As encoded in the germline V gene, CDR1 is SQVTM while CDR2 is ANQGSEA. The V end loses 7 bases and the J end loses 1 base, and a stretch of 10 bases separates them. The CDR3 runs 12 amino acids, cysteine and phenylalanine included. The only DNA kept is the CDR3, 36 bases in frame from the first base. Sequenced input: PBMCs. The TCR comes from a woman aged 45-65 years in good health and CMV-seropositive. The rearranged chain carries TRBV29-1 and TRBJ1-1; the D gene remains uncertain. The CDR3 loop reads CSGRLENTEAFF. The DNA sequence reads TGCAGCGGGAGGTTGGAGAACACTGAAGCTTTCTTT.